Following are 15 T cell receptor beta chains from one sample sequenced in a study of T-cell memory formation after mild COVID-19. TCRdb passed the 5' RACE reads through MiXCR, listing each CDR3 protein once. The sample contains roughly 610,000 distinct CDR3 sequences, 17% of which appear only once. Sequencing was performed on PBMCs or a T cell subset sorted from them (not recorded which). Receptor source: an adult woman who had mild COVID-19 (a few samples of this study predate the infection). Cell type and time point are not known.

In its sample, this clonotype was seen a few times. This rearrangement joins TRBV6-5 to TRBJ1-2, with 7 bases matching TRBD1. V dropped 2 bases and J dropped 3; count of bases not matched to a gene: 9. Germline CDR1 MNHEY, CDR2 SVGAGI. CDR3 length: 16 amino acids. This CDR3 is CASSYDPTGTHYGYTF. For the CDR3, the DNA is TGTGCCAGCAGTTACGATCCGACAGGGACTCACTATGGCTACACCTTC.

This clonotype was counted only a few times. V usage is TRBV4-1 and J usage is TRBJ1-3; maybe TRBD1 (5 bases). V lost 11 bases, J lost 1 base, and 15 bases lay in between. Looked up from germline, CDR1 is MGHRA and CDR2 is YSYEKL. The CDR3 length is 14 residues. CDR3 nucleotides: TGCGCCTCGTCAGGGCAGGGATCTGGAAACACCATATATTTT. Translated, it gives CASSGQGSGNTIYF.

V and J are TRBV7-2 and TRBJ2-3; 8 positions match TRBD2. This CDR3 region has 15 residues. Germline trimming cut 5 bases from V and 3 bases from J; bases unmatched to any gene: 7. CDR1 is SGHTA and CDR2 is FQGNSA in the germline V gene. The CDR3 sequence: CASSPWTSNTDTQYF. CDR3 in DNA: TGTGCCAGCAGCCCCTGGACTAGCAATACAGATACGCAGTATTTT.

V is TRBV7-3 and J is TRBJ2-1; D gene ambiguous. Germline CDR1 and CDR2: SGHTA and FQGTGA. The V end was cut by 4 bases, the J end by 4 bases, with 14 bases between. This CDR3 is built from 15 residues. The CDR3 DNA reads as TGTGCCAGCAGCTACGAGCCTCTTGCGTACAATGAGCAGTTCTTC. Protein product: CASSYEPLAYNEQFF.

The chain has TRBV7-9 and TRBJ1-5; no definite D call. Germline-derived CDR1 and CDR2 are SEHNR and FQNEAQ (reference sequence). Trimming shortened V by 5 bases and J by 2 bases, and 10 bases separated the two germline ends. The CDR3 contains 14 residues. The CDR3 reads CASSPVAGNQPQHF. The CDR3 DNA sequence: TGTGCCAGCAGCCCAGTAGCGGGCAATCAGCCCCAGCATTTT.

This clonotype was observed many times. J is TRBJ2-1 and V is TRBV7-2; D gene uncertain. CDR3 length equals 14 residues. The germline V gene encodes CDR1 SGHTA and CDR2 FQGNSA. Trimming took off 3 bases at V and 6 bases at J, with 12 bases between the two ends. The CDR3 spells CASSLVGSPNEQFF. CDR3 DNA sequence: TGTGCCAGCAGCTTGGTCGGCAGTCCCAATGAGCAGTTCTTC.

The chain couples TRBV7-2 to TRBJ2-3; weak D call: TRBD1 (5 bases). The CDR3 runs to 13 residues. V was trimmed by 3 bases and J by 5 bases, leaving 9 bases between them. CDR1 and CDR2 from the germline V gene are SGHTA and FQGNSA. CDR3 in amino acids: CASSLQGLDTQYF. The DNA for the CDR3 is TGTGCCAGCAGCTTGCAGGGTTTAGATACGCAGTATTTT.

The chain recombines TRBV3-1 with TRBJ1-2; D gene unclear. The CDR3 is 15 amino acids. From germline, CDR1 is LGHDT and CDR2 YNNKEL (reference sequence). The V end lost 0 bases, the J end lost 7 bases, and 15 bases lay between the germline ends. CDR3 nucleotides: TGTGCCAGCAGCCAAGAGGCGGCCTTGAGCGCTGGCTACACCTTC. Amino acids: CASSQEAALSAGYTF.

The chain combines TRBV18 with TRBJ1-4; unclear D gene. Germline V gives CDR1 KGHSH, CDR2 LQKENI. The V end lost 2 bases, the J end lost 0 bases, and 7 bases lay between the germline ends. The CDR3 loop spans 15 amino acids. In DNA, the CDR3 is TGTGCCAGCTCACCAGTTTCGGCAACTAATGAAAAACTGTTTTTT. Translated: CASSPVSATNEKLFF.

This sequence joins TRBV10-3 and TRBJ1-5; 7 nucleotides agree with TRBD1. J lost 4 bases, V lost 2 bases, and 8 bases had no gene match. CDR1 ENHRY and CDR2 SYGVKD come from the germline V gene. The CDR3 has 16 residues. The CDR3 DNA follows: TGTGCCATCAGTGAGCGAGGGGACAGACAGAATCAGCCCCAGCATTTT. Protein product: CAISERGDRQNQPQHF.

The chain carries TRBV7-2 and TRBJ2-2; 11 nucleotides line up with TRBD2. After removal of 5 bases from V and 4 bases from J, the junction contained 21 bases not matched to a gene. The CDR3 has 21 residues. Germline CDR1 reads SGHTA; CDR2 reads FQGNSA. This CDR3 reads CASSLRPNYARLAGSTGELFF. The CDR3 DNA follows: TGTGCCAGCAGCCTTAGGCCGAACTACGCCAGACTAGCGGGATCCACCGGGGAGCTGTTTTTT.

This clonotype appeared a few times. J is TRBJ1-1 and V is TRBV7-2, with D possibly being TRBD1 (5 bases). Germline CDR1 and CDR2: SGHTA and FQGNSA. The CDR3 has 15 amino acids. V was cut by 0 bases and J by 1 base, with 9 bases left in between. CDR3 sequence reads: CASSLAGATNTEAFF. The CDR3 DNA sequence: TGTGCCAGCAGCTTAGCCGGGGCCACGAACACTGAAGCTTTCTTT.

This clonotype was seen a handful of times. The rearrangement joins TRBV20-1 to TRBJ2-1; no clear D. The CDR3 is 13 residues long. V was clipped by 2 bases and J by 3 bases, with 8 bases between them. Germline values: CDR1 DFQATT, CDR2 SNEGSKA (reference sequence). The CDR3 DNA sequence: TGCAGTGCTAGACCCCCCCACTACAATGAGCAGTTCTTC. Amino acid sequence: CSARPPHYNEQFF.

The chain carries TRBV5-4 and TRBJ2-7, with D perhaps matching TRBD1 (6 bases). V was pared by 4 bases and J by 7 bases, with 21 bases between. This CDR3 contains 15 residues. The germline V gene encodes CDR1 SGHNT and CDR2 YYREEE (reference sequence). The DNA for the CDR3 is TGTGCCAGCAGCCCCCTCCAGGGGCGCAAGAATGAGCAGTACTTC. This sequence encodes CASSPLQGRKNEQYF.

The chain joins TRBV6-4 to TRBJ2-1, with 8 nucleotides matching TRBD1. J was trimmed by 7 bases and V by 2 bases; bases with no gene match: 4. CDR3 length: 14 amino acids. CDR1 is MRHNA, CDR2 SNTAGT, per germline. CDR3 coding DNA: TGTGCCAGCAGTGACGGGCGACAGGGGAATGAGCAGTTCTTC. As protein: CASSDGRQGNEQFF.